The table lists the clone carrying this TCR beta chain with a few counts. Followed over time, Seattle patients had been enrolled while infection was active. This record comes from a study of blood T cell repertoires in COVID-19. Turning to the study itself: Researchers got acute and convalescent COVID-19 samples from the United States, Italy and Spain.

In the original workflow: Estimates of nucleated cell counts were drawn from the amplification of reference gene primers. Profiled with immunoSEQ multiplex PCR; TCRdb holds only in-frame clones, not every one. That table gives V, J and clone size, and the DNA gave D and trimming. The sample includes a few hundred thousand clones, around nine tenths of them seen just once. Specimen: peripheral blood. The sequence was collected from an older woman with COVID-19, enrolled during active disease.

The CDR3 coding sequence is TGTGCCAGCAGTTTGAGGCAGGGGATAAATCAGCCCCAGCATTTT. As protein: CASSLRQGINQPQHF. This chain links TRBV28 with TRBJ1-5; perhaps TRBD1 as D (6 bases). The V end was cut by 3 bases, the J end by 4 bases, with 13 bases between. This CDR3 region has 15 residues. Germline V gene data show CDR1 as MDHEN and CDR2 as SYDVKM.